This TCR beta chain originates from a study of cytomegalovirus exposure and HLA in healthy donors. Researchers ran the PCR with 60 Vbeta and 13 Jbeta primers. Clones were read by immunoSEQ multiplex PCR, and TCRdb kept only the in-frame ones, dropping some. The sample holds 150,000 to 200,000 clones, 79% seen once. This CDR3 region has 13 residues. The germline CDR1 and CDR2 sequences are SQVTM and ANQGSEA. Deletions cut 6 bases from V and 4 bases from J, with 10 bases between. The rearrangement uses TRBV29-1 and TRBJ2-6, with D possibly matching TRBD2 (6 bases). The receptor comes from a woman between 35 and 50 years old in good health and CMV-seronegative. Sequenced: PBMCs. CDR3 protein: CSVEGTGANVLTF. In DNA form, the CDR3 reads TGCAGCGTGGAGGGAACCGGGGCCAACGTCCTGACTTTC.